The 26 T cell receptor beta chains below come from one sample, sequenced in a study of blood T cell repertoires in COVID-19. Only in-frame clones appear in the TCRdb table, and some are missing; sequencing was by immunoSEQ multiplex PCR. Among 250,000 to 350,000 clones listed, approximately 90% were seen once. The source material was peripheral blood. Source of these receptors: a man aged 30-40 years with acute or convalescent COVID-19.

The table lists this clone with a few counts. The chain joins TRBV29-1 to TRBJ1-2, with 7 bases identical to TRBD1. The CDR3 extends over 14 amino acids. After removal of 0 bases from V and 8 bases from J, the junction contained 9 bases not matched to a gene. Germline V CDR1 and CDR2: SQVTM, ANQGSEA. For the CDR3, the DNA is TGCAGCGTTGAAGATCTCCGACAGGGACGGGGCTACACCTTC. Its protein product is CSVEDLRQGRGYTF.

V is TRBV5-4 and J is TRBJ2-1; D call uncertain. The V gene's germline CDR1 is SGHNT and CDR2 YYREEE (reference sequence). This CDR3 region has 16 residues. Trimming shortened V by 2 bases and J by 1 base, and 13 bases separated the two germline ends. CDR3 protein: CASSFNYVESYNEQFF. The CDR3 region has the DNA TGTGCCAGCAGCTTCAACTACGTGGAATCCTACAATGAGCAGTTCTTC.

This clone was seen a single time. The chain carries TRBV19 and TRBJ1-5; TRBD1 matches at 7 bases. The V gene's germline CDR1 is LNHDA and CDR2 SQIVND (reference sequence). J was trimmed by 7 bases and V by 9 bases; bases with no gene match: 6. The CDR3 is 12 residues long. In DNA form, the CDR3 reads TGTGCCAGCCAACAGGGGAACCAGCCCCAGCATTTT. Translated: CASQQGNQPQHF.

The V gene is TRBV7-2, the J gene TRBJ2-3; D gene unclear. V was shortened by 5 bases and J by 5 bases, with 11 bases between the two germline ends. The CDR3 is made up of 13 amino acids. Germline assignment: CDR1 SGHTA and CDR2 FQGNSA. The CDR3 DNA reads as TGTGCCAGCAGCGCGAACTGGTTAGATACGCAGTATTTT. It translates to CASSANWLDTQYF.

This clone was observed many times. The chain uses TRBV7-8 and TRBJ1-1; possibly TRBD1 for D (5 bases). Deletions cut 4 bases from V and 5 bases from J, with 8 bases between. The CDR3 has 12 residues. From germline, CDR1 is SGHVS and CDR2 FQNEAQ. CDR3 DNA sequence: TGTGCCAGCAGCTGGGACTGGACTGAAGCTTTCTTT. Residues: CASSWDWTEAFF.

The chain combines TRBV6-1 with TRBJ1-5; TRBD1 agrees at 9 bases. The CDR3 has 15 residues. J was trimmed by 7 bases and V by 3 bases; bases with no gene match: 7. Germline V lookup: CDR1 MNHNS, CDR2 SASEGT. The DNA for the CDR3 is TGTGCCAGCAGTGACAGAGACAGGGGGAAGCAGCCCCAGCATTTT. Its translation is CASSDRDRGKQPQHF.

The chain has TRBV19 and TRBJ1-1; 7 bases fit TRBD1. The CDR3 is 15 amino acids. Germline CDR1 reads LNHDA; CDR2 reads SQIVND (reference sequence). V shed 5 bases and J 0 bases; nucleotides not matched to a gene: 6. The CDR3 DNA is TGTGCCAGTAGTCCTCGTGGACAGGTGAACACTGAAGCTTTCTTT. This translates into CASSPRGQVNTEAFF.

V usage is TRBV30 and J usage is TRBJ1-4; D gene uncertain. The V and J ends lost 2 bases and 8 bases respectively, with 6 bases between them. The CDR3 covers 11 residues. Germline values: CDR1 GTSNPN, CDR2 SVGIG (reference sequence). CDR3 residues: CAWSRREKLFF. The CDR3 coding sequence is TGTGCCTGGAGTAGGCGGGAAAAACTGTTTTTT.

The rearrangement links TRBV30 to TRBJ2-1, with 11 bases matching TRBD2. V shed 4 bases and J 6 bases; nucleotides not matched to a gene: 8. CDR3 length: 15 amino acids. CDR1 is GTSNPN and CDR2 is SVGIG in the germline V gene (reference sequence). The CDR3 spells CAWTSGRTSTNEQFF. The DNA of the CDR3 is TGTGCCTGGACTAGCGGGAGGACTTCTACCAATGAGCAGTTCTTC.

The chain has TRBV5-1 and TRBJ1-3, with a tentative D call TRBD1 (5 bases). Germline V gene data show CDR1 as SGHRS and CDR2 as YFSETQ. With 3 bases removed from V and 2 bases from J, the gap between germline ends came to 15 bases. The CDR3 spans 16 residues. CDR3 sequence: CASSWEVGRAGNTIYF. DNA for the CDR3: TGCGCCAGCAGCTGGGAGGTTGGCAGGGCTGGAAACACCATATATTTT.

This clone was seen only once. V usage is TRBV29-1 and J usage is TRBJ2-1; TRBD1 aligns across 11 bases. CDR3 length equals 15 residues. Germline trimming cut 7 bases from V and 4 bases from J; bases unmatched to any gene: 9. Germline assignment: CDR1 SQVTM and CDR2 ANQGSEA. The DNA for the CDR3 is TGCAGCGCCGGACGGGGGACAGGGGGGTACAATGAGCAGTTCTTC. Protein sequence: CSAGRGTGGYNEQFF.

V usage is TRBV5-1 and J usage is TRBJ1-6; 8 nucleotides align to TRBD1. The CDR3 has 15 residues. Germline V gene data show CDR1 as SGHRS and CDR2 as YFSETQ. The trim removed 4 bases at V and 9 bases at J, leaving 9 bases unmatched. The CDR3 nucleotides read TGCGCCAGCAGCGGAGGACAGGGAGGAGTTTCACCCCTCCACTTT. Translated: CASSGGQGGVSPLHF.

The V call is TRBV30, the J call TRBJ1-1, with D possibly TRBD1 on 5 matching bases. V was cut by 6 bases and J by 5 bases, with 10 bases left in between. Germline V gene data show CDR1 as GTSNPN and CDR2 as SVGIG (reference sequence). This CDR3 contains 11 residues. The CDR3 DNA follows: TGTGCCTGCACAGACAGAACTGAAGCTTTCTTT. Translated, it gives CACTDRTEAFF.

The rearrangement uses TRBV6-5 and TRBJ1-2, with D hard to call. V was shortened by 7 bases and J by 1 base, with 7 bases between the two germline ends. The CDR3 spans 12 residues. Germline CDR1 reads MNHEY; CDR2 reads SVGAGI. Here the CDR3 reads CASNSVNYGYTF. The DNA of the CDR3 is TGTGCCAGCAATTCAGTTAACTATGGCTACACCTTC.

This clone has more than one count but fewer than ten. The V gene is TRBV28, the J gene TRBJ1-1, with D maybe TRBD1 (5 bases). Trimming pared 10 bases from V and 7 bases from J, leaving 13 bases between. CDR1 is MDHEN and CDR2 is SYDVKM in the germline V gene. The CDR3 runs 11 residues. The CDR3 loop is CATGLGGEAFF. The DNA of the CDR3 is TGTGCCACCGGACTGGGGGGTGAAGCTTTCTTT.

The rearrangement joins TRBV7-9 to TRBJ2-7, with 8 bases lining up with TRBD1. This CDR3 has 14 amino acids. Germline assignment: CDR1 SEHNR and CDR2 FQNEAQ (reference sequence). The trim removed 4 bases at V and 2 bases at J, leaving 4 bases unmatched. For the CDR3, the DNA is TGTGCCAGCAGCTCTGGGACAGGAACCTACGAGCAGTACTTC. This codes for CASSSGTGTYEQYF. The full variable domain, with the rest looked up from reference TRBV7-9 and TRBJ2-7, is DTGVSQNPRHKITKRGQNVTFRCDPISEHNRLYWYRQTLGQGPEFLTYFQNEAQLEKSRLLSDRFSAERPKGSFSTLEIQRTEQGDSAMYLCASSSGTGTYEQYFGPGTRLTVT.

The CDR3 sequence is CASSSTGYGPQHF. CDR3 bases: TGTGCCAGCAGTTCGACAGGGTATGGGCCCCAGCATTTT. The chain joins TRBV6-5 to TRBJ1-5; TRBD1 aligns across 7 bases. CDR1 and CDR2 (germline): MNHEY, SVGAGI. This CDR3 contains 13 residues. The V and J ends lost 4 bases and 9 bases, in that order; junction bases with no gene match: 6.

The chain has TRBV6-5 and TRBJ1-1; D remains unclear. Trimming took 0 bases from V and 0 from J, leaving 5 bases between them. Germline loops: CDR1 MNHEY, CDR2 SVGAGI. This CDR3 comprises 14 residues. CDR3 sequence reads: CASSYSTVNTEAFF. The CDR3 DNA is TGTGCCAGCAGTTACTCCACAGTGAACACTGAAGCTTTCTTT.

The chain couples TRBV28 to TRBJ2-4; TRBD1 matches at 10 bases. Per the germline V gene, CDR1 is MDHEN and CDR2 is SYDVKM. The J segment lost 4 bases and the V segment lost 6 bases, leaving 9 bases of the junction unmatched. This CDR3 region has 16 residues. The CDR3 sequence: CASSSGQGWRKNIQYF. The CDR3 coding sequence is TGTGCCAGCAGCTCGGGACAGGGGTGGCGAAAAAACATTCAGTACTTC.

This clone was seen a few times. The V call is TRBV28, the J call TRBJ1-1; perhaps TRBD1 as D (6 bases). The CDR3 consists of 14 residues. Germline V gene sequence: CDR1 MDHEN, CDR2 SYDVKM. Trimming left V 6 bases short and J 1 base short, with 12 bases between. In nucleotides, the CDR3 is TGTGCCAGCAGCTACGACAGGTGGAACACTGAAGCTTTCTTT. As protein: CASSYDRWNTEAFF.

CDR3 region: CASSSDRGVYGYTF. The CDR3 DNA reads as TGTGCCAGCAGCTCGGACAGGGGAGTTTATGGCTACACCTTC. This chain joins TRBV13 and TRBJ1-2; 9 positions agree with TRBD1. The CDR3 consists of 14 residues. Germline V gene lookup returns CDR1 PRHDT and CDR2 FYEKMQ (reference sequence). The trim removed 4 bases at V and 5 bases at J, leaving 5 bases unmatched. The variable domain in full, completed from reference TRBV13 and TRBJ1-2, reads AAGVIQSPRHLIKEKRETATLKCYPIPRHDTVYWYQQGPGQDPQFLISFYEKMQSDKGSIPDRFSAQQFSDYHSELNMSSLELGDSALYFCASSSDRGVYGYTFGSGTRLTVV.

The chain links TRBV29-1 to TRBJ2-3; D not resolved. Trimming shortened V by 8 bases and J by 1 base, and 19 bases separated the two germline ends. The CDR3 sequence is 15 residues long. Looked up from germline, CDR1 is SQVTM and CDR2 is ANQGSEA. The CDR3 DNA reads TGCAGCCCTTTAGAGTGCGATTGCCGCACAGATACGCAGTATTTT. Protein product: CSPLECDCRTDTQYF.

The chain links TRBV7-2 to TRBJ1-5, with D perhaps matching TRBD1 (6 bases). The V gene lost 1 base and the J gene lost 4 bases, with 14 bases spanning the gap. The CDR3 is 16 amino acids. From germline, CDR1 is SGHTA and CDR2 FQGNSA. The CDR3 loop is CASSLDGQGPNQPQHF. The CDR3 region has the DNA TGTGCCAGCAGCTTAGATGGCCAGGGGCCTAATCAGCCCCAGCATTTT.

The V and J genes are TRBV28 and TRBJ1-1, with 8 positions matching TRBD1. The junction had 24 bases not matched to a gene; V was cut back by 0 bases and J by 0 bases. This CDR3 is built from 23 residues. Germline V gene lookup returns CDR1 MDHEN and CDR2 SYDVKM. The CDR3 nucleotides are TGTGCCAGCAGTTTATGGAATCGGATGGGGTTGACAGGGGACCCTCGCATGAACACTGAAGCTTTCTTT. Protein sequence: CASSLWNRMGLTGDPRMNTEAFF.

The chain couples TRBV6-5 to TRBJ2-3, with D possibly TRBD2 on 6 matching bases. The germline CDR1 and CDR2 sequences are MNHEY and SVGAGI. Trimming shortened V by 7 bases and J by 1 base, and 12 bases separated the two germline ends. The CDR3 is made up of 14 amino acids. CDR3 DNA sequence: TGTGCCAGCACCAGAACGGGGGGCACAGATACGCAGTATTTT. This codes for CASTRTGGTDTQYF.

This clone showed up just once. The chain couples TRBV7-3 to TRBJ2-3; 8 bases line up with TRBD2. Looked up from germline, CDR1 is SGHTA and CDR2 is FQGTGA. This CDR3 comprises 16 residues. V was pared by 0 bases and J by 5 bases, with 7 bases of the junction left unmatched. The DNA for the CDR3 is TGTGCCAGCAGCTTAACGGGACTAGGGGAAATAGATACGCAGTATTTT. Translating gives CASSLTGLGEIDTQYF. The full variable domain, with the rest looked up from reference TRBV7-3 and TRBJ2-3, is GAGVSQTPSNKVTEKGKYVELRCDPISGHTALYWYRQSLGQGPEFLIYFQGTGAADDSGLPNDRFFAVRPEGSVSTLKIQRTERGDSAVYLCASSLTGLGEIDTQYFGPGTRLTVL.